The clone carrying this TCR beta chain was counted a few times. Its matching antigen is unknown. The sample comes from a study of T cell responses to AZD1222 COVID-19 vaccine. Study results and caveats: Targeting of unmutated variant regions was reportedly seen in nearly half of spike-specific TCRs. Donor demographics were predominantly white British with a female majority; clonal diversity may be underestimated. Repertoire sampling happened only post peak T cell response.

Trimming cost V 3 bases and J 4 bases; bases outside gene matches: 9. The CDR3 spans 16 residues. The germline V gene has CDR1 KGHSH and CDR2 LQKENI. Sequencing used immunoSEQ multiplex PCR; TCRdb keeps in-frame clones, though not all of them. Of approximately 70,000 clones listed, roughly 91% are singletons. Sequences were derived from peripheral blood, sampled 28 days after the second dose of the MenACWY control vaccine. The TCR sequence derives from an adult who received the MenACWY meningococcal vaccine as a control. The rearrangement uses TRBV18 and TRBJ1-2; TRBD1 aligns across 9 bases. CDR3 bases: TGTGCCAGCTCACCCGCCGGGACAGGGTCTGGCTATGGCTACACCTTC. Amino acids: CASSPAGTGSGYGYTF. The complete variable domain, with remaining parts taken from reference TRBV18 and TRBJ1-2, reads NAGVMQNPRHLVRRRGQEARLRCSPMKGHSHVYWYRQLPEEGLKFMVYLQKENIIDESGMPKERFSAEFPKEGPSILRIQQVVRGDSAAYFCASSPAGTGSGYGYTFGSGTRLTVV.